What follows is one TCR beta chain and its context. Its antigen is undetermined. These data belong to a study of T cell responses to AZD1222 COVID-19 vaccine. Study findings and constraints: Regions 160-218 and 743-854 held dominance among vaccine-associated CD4 TCRs, which spanned spike.

Profiled with immunoSEQ multiplex PCR; TCRdb holds only in-frame clones, not every one. The table has around 180,000 clones, around 89% seen once. The material was peripheral blood, obtained on day 0 of AZD1222 vaccination. This clonotype was obtained from an adult in good health.

CDR3 bases: TGTGCCAGCTCACCATTGGGGACAGGGGAGTTGGTGCAGTACTTC. It translates to CASSPLGTGELVQYF. This chain joins TRBV18 and TRBJ2-7; 10 bases line up with TRBD1. CDR1 and CDR2 (germline): KGHSH, LQKENI. The V gene end was trimmed by 2 bases and the J gene end by 9 bases; junction bases not matched to a gene: 10. The CDR3 has 15 residues.